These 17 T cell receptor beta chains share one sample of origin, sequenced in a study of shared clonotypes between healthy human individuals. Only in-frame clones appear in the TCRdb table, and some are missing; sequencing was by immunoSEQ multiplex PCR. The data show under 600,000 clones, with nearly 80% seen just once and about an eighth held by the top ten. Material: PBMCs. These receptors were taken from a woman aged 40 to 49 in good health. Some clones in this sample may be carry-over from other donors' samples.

CDR3 sequence reads: CATSPGGTRSYEQYF. As DNA, the CDR3 is TGTGCCACCAGCCCTGGGGGGACTAGATCGTACGAGCAGTACTTC. This rearrangement joins TRBV15 to TRBJ2-7; 8 bases are a match to TRBD2. This CDR3 has 15 residues. Germline trimming cut 5 bases from V and 4 bases from J; bases unmatched to any gene: 10. Germline V gene lookup returns CDR1 LNHNV and CDR2 YYDKDF (reference sequence).

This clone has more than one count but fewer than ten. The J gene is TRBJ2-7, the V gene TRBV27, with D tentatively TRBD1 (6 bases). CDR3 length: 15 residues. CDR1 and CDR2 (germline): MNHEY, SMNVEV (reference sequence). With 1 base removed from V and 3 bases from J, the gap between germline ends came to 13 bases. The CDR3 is CASSLFSGADYEQYF. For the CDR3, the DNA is TGTGCCAGCAGTTTATTTTCAGGGGCCGACTACGAGCAGTACTTC.

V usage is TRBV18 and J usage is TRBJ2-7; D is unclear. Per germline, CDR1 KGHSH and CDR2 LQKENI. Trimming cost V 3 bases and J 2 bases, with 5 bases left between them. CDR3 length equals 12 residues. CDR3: CASSPNAYEQYF. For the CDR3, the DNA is TGTGCCAGCTCACCGAATGCCTACGAGCAGTACTTC.

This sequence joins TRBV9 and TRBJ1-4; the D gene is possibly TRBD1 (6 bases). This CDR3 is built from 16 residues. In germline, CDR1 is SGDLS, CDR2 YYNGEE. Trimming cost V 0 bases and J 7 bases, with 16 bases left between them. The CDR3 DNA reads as TGTGCCAGCAGCGTAGATGGGGGCGCCTTGACTGAAAAACTGTTTTTT. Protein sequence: CASSVDGGALTEKLFF. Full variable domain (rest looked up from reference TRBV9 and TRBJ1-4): DSGVTQTPKHLITATGQRVTLRCSPRSGDLSVYWYQQSLDQGLQFLIQYYNGEERAKGNILERFSAQQFPDLHSELNLSSLELGDSALYFCASSVDGGALTEKLFFGSGTQLSVL.

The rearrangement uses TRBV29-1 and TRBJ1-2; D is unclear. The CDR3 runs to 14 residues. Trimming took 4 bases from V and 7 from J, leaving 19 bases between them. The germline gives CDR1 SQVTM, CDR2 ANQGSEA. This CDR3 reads CSVGPTGSSGGYTF. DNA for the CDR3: TGCAGCGTTGGCCCCACCGGGTCGTCTGGTGGCTACACCTTC.

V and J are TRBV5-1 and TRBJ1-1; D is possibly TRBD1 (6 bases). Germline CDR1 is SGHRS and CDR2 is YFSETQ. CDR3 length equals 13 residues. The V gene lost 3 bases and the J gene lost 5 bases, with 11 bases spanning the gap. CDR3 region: CASSSDSGTEAFF. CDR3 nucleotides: TGCGCCAGCAGCTCGGACAGCGGAACTGAAGCTTTCTTT.

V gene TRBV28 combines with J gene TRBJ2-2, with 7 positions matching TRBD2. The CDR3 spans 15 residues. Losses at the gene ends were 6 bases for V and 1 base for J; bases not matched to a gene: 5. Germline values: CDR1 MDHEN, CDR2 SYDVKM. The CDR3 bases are TGTGCCAGCAGGGAGGAGCGGGGGAACACCGGGGAGCTGTTTTTT. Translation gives CASREERGNTGELFF.

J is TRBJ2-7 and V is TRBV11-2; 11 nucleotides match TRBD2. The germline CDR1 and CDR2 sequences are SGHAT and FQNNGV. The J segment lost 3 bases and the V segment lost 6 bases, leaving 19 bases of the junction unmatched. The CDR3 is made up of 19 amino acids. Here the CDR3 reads CASSRRLTSGKVWGYEQYF. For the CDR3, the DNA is TGTGCCAGCAGTCGGAGGCTGACTAGCGGGAAGGTCTGGGGCTACGAGCAGTACTTC. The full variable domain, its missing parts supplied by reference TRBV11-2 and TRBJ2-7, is EAGVAQSPRYKIIEKRQSVAFWCNPISGHATLYWYQQILGQGPKLLIQFQNNGVVDDSQLPKDRFSAERLKGVDSTLKIQPAKLEDSAVYLCASSRRLTSGKVWGYEQYFGPGTRLTVT.

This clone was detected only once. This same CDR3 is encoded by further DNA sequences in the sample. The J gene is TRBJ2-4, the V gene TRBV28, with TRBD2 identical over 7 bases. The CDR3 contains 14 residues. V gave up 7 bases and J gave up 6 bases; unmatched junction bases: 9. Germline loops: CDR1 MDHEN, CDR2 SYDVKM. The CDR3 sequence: CASTLSRGVNIQYF. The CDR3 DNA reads TGTGCCAGCACTCTCTCCCGGGGGGTAAACATTCAGTACTTC.

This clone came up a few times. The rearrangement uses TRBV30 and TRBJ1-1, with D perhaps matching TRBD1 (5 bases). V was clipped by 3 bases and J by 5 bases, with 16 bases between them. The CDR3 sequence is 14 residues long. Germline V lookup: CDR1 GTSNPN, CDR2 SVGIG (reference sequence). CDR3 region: CAWRVFRATTEAFF. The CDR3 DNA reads TGTGCCTGGAGGGTTTTCAGGGCGACTACTGAAGCTTTCTTT.

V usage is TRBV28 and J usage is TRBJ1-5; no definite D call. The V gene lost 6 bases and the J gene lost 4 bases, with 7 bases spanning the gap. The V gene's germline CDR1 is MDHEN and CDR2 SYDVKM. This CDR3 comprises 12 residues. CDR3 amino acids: CASRPPNQPQHF. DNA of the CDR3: TGTGCCAGCAGGCCCCCGAATCAGCCCCAGCATTTT.

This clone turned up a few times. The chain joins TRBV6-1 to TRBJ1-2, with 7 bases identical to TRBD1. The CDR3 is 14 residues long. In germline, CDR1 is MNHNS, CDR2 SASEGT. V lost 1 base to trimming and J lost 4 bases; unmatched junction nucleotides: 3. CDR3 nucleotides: TGTGCCAGCAGTGAAGGGGACAGTTCCTATGGCTACACCTTC. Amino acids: CASSEGDSSYGYTF.

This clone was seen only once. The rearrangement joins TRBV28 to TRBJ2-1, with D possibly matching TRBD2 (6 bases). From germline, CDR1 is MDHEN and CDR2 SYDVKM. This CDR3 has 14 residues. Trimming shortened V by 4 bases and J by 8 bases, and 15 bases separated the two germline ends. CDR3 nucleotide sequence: TGTGCCAGCAGTTCCCGGAGGGAAGGCGATGAGCAGTTCTTC. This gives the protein CASSSRREGDEQFF.

CDR3 in DNA: TGCGCCAGCAGCTTGGGCGGGAGGGCCACAGATACGCAGTATTTT. Translation: CASSLGGRATDTQYF. The chain employs TRBV5-1 and TRBJ2-3, with TRBD2 identical over 9 bases. CDR1 SGHRS and CDR2 YFSETQ come from the germline V gene. With 0 bases clipped from V and 2 bases from J, the junction kept 1 base outside the gene matches. The CDR3 loop spans 15 amino acids.

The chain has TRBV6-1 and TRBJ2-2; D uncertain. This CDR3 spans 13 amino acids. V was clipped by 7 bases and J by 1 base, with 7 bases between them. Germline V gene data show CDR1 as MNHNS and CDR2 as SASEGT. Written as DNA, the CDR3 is TGTGCCAGCACATTAAGGAACACCGGGGAGCTGTTTTTT. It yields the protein CASTLRNTGELFF.

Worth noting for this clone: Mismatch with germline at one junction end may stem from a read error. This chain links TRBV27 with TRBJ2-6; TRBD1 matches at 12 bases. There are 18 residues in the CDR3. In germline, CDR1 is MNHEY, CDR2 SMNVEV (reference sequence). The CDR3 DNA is TGTGCCAGCAGTCGCCGGGACAGGGGGCGTGCTGGGGCCAGCGTCCTGACTTTC. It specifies CASSRRDRGRAGASVLTF.

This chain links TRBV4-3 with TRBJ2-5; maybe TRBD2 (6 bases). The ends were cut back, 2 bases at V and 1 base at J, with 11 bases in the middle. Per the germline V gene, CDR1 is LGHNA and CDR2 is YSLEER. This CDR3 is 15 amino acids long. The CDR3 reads CASSQQGSGQETQYF. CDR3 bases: TGCGCCAGCAGCCAACAGGGTAGCGGCCAAGAGACCCAGTACTTC.